This paragraph covers one T cell receptor (beta chain) sequence. The data were obtained in a study of beta chain features in type 1 diabetes. Study in general: All samples combined gave over 100 million sorted cells for examination.

Isolated RNA was reverse transcribed in full, so expressed TCRB transcripts were sequenced. TCRdb's copy holds only in-frame clones and misses some; the assay was immunoSEQ multiplex PCR. The sample includes about 150,000 clones, less than 11% seen only once; the top ten take 1% to 1.5%. The specimen sequenced was naive CD4+ T cells from blood. The TCR comes from a young man in good health.

The CDR3 spells CASSPQGQGYTEAFF. The CDR3 nucleotides are TGTGCCAGCTCACCACAGGGACAGGGGTACACTGAAGCTTTCTTT. The chain is built from TRBV18 and TRBJ1-1; 10 bases are shared with TRBD1. CDR3 length: 15 residues. The V gene end was trimmed by 1 base and the J gene end by 3 bases; junction bases not matched to a gene: 2. CDR1 KGHSH and CDR2 LQKENI come from the germline V gene.